This TCR beta chain was captured by sequencing in a study of blood T cell repertoires in COVID-19. Background on the study: Specimens from acute and convalescent COVID-19 originated in the United States, Italy and Spain. PBMCs, B-cell-depleted T cells, or T cells were the source of the cDNA or gDNA that made up the material.

As originally analysed: Amplified reference gene primers provided the basis for estimating nucleated cell counts. The assay was immunoSEQ multiplex PCR, and TCRdb's table has in-frame clones only and misses some. That table supplies the V and J calls and clone size; D and trimming were determined from the DNA. Among approximately 210,000 clones, approximately 77% were seen once, and the ten largest hold around 3.5%. Germline V lookup: CDR1 LGHDT, CDR2 YNNKEL (reference sequence). The CDR3 is 14 amino acids. V trimming: 2 bases; J trimming: 4 bases; junction bases outside the gene matches: 3. The chain uses TRBV3-1 (or the pseudogene TRBV3-2) and TRBJ1-1; 8 nucleotides align to TRBD1. Sequences were obtained from peripheral blood. The receptor was derived from a woman aged 80 or over with acute or convalescent COVID-19. Here the CDR3 DNA reads TGTGCCAGCAGCCAAATAACAGGGGGCACTGAAGCTTTCTTT. This gives the protein CASSQITGGTEAFF.